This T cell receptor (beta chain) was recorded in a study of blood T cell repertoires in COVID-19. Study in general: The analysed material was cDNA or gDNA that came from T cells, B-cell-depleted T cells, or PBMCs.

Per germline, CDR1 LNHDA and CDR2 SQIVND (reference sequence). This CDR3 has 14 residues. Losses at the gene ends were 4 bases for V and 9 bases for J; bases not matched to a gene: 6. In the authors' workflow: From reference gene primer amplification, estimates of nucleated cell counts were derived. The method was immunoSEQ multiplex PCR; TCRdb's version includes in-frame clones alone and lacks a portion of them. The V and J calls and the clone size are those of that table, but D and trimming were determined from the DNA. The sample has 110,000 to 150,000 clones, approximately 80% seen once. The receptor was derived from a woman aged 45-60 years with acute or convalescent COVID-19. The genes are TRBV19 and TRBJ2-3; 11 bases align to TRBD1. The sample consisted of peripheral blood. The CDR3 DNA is TGTGCCAGTAGTACGCAGGACAGGGGGCAAACGCAGTATTTT. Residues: CASSTQDRGQTQYF.